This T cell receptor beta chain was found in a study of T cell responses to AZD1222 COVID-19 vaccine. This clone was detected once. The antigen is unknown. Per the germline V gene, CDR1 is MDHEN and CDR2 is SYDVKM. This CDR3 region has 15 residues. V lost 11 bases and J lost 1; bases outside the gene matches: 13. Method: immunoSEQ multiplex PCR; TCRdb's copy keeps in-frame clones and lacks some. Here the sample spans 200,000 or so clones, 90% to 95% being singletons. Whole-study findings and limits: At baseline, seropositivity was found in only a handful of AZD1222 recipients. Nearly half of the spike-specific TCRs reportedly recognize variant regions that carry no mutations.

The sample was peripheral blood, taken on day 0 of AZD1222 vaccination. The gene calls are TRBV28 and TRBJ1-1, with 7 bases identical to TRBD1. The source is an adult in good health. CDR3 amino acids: CAGRQGGAPNTEAFF. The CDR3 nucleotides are TGTGCCGGACGACAGGGAGGGGCCCCGAACACTGAAGCTTTCTTT.